This is a list of T cell receptor beta chains from one sample in a study of blood T cell repertoires in COVID-19. Profiling relied on immunoSEQ multiplex PCR, and the TCRdb table lists in-frame clones only, not all of them. The sample has 200,000 or so clones, around 89% seen once; the top ten hold around 2.5%. The sample comprised PBMCs or T cells enriched from blood (not recorded which). These receptors were collected from a middle-aged woman with acute COVID-19. The CDR3 runs from the conserved cysteine through the conserved F or W. Fields, in order: clone size, V gene, J gene, D gene, CDR3 DNA, CDR3 protein. A D gene is named only where the DNA matches it firmly. Rows give clone size only sometimes, using once, few, many, or a class for an expanded clone.

size: .; V: TRBV12-5; J: TRBJ1-4; D: TRBD1; DNA: TGTGCTAGTGGAGCCCGGACAGGGAAAGGCTTAGGTACGGAAAAACTGTTTTTT; CDR3: CASGARTGKGLGTEKLFF
size: .; V: TRBV7-2; J: TRBJ1-6; D: .; DNA: TGTGCCAGCAGCTTACAACAGGGATATAATTCACCCCTCCACTTT; CDR3: CASSLQQGYNSPLHF
size: .; V: TRBV6-2/TRBV6-3; J: TRBJ2-1; D: TRBD2; DNA: TGTGCCAGCAGTTACTCAAGGGGACTAGCGAGTTCCTACAATGAGCAGCTCTTC; CDR3: CASSYSRGLASSYNEQLF
size: .; V: TRBV2; J: TRBJ2-2; D: TRBD1; DNA: TGTGCCAGCAGTCTACAGGGGTCCGGGGAGCTGTTTTTT; CDR3: CASSLQGSGELFF
size: .; V: TRBV5-1; J: TRBJ1-3; D: .; DNA: TGCGCCAGCAGCCTAGGCTCTGGGTCCGTTTCTGGAAACACCATATATTTT; CDR3: CASSLGSGSVSGNTIYF
size: once; V: TRBV7-9; J: TRBJ2-1; D: .; DNA: TGTGCCAGCAGCTTAGCGCGAACTGAGCAGTTCTTC; CDR3: CASSLARTEQFF
size: .; V: TRBV9; J: TRBJ2-2; D: .; DNA: TGTGCCAGCATCGGCGGGGCCTCCGGTATGCCCGGGGAGCTGTTTTTT; CDR3: CASIGGASGMPGELFF
size: .; V: TRBV5-4; J: TRBJ1-1; D: TRBD1; DNA: TGTGCCAGCAGTCGGACAGGGATGAACACTGAAGCTTTCTTT; CDR3: CASSRTGMNTEAFF
size: .; V: TRBV4-2; J: TRBJ1-2; D: .; DNA: TGTGCCAGCAGCCCAGCCCGGGGACTGCAAAACTATGGCTACACCTTC; CDR3: CASSPARGLQNYGYTF
size: .; V: TRBV6-5; J: TRBJ1-5; D: .; DNA: TGTGCCAGCAGAAGAGAACGGGGGGGGAATCAGCCCCAGCATTTT; CDR3: CASRRERGGNQPQHF
size: few; V: TRBV11-2; J: TRBJ1-3; D: .; DNA: TGTGCCAGCAGCTTAGCTGCTAACTCTGGAAACACCATATATTTT; CDR3: CASSLAANSGNTIYF
size: .; V: TRBV15; J: TRBJ1-2; D: TRBD1; DNA: TGTGCCACCAGCAGAGAGGACAGGGACAGCGGAGGCTACACCTTC; CDR3: CATSREDRDSGGYTF
size: .; V: TRBV10-2; J: TRBJ2-4; D: TRBD1; DNA: TGCGCCAGCAGTGCCGGACAGGGTTGGGCCAAAAACATTCAGTACTTC; CDR3: CASSAGQGWAKNIQYF
size: .; V: TRBV12-5; J: TRBJ1-5; D: .; DNA: TGTGCTAGTGGTTCTTCCGACAGTCCCAATCAGCCCCAGCATTTT; CDR3: CASGSSDSPNQPQHF
size: .; V: TRBV2; J: TRBJ1-1; D: .; DNA: TGTGCCAGCAGCGGTAACAGGGTGACGAACACTGAAGCTTTCTTT; CDR3: CASSGNRVTNTEAFF
size: .; V: TRBV11-2; J: TRBJ1-6; D: TRBD1; DNA: TGTGCCAGCAGCTTAGCTGGTAAGGGGGCGCATAATTCACCCCTCCACTTT; CDR3: CASSLAGKGAHNSPLHF
size: .; V: TRBV10-3; J: TRBJ1-5; D: TRBD1; DNA: TGTGCCATCAGCACAGGGGGAGGCCCCCAGCATTTT; CDR3: CAISTGGGPQHF
size: few; V: TRBV3-1/TRBV3-2; J: TRBJ2-1; D: .; DNA: TGTGCCAGCAGCCAAGACCCACTCCGAGTCAATGAGCAGTTCTTC; CDR3: CASSQDPLRVNEQFF
size: .; V: TRBV7-9; J: TRBJ1-4; D: TRBD1; DNA: TGTGCCAGCAGCTCCCGGGACAGTCTTAATGAAAAACTGTTTTTT; CDR3: CASSSRDSLNEKLFF
size: once; V: TRBV5-8; J: TRBJ1-2; D: .; DNA: TGTGCCAGCAGCTTGGAATGGAGGGCTAGCTACACCTTC; CDR3: CASSLEWRASYTF